Detailed here is one TCR beta chain. This CDR3 comprises 15 residues. Germline loops: CDR1 MDHEN, CDR2 SYDVKM. V gave up 6 bases and J gave up 1 base; unmatched junction bases: 7. The sample comes from a study of blood T cell repertoires in COVID-19. The data were produced by immunoSEQ multiplex PCR, yet TCRdb's version contains in-frame clones alone and is incomplete. The sample holds approximately 250,000 clones, 86% seen once. The chain links TRBV28 to TRBJ2-3, with TRBD2 matching 7 bases. The TCR originated in a middle-aged man with active or convalescent COVID-19. The material sequenced was peripheral blood. CDR3 loop: CASRPPGLRTDTQYF. In DNA, the CDR3 is TGTGCCAGCAGACCTCCGGGACTACGCACAGATACGCAGTATTTT.